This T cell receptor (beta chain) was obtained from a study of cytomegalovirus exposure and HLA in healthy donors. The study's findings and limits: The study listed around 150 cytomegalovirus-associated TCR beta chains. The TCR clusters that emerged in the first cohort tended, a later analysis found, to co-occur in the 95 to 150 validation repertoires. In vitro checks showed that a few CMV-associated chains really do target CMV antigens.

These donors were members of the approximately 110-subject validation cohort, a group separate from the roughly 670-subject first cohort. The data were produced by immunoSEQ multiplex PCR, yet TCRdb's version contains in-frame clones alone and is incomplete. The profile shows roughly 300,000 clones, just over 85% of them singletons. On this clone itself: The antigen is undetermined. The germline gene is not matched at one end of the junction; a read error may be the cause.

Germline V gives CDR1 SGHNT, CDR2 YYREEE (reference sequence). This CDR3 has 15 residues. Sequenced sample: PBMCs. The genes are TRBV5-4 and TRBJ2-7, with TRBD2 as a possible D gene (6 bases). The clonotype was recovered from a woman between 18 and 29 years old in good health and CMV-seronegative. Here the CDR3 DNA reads TGTGCCAGCAGCCCCTCGGGAGCCGGGGTTTACGGGCAGTACTTC. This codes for CASSPSGAGVYGQYF.